One sample yielded the 9 T cell receptor beta chains listed below, sequenced in a study of T cells in Graves' hyperthyroidism and ophthalmopathy. Researchers took RNA transcripts and amplified the TCR beta CDR3 regions from them. HTBI primers were the set used in a first-round RT-PCR of the TCR CDR3. TCRdb itself ran the multiplex PCR reads through MiXCR, one entry per CDR3 protein. Of approximately 430,000 distinct CDR3 sequences listed, 15% to 18% were seen once; the top ten hold around 7%. The specimen was blood. The receptors stem from a young woman with Graves' hyperthyroidism.

Only a few counts were recorded for this clonotype. This may come from a read error, since a much larger clone is one base off. CDR3 coding DNA: TGTGCCAGCAGTGGAGAGGCGGGAGGCCCTTGGGAGCAGTACTTC. Translating it yields CASSGEAGGPWEQYF. The J gene is TRBJ2-7, the V gene TRBV6-1, with 8 bases lining up with TRBD2. Losses at the gene ends were 4 bases for V and 7 bases for J; bases not matched to a gene: 12. Germline CDR1 reads MNHNS; CDR2 reads SASEGT. The CDR3 has 15 amino acids.

This clonotype was seen ten or more times. The chain links TRBV12-3 or TRBV12-4 to TRBJ1-2; no reliable D call. This CDR3 has 14 residues. The V and J ends lost 6 bases and 8 bases respectively, with 19 bases between them. The CDR3 spells CASSLSGGLEGYTF. The CDR3 nucleotides read TGTGCCAGCAGCCTCTCCGGAGGACTGGAAGGCTACACCTTC.

The gene calls are TRBV6-2 or TRBV6-3 and TRBJ2-3; 9 bases agree with TRBD2. This CDR3 has 17 amino acids. In germline, CDR1 is MNHEY, CDR2 SVGEGT. V was pared by 6 bases and J by 1 base, with 11 bases of the junction left unmatched. The CDR3 nucleotides read TGTGCCAGCAGCACGAGGTTTAAGCGGGGGGGCACAGATACGCAGTATTTT. Translated: CASSTRFKRGGTDTQYF.

This clonotype was counted many times. This CDR3 is CASSLGRGSSYEQYF. Here the CDR3 DNA reads TGCGCCAGCAGCTTGGGACGGGGGAGCTCCTACGAGCAGTACTTC. The chain combines TRBV5-1 with TRBJ2-7; possible D gene TRBD2, 6 bases. The CDR3 sequence is 15 residues long. V shed 0 bases and J shed 0 bases, with 10 bases lying between them. Germline lookup yields CDR1 SGHRS and CDR2 YFSETQ.

V gene TRBV28 combines with J gene TRBJ2-3, with 7 bases lining up with TRBD1. With 6 bases clipped from V and 5 bases from J, the junction kept 8 bases outside the gene matches. The CDR3 extends over 14 amino acids. Looked up from germline, CDR1 is MDHEN and CDR2 is SYDVKM. This CDR3 is CASSPGTVGDTQYF. In DNA form, the CDR3 reads TGTGCCAGCAGCCCCGGGACAGTGGGAGATACGCAGTATTTT.

This clonotype has ten or more counts. The chain couples TRBV28 to TRBJ2-3, with D perhaps matching TRBD2 (5 bases). CDR1 MDHEN and CDR2 SYDVKM come from the germline V gene. The CDR3 is 15 amino acids. V lost 5 bases, J lost 3 bases, and 15 bases lay in between. CDR3: CASSALGEGTDTQYF. The CDR3 DNA reads as TGTGCCAGCAGTGCGCTCGGGGAAGGTACAGATACGCAGTATTTT.

The chain links TRBV28 to TRBJ2-2; 11 bases are a match to TRBD1. Unmatched junction bases numbered 8, after V lost 8 bases and J lost 6 bases. Germline V CDR1 and CDR2: MDHEN, SYDVKM. The CDR3 is made up of 15 amino acids. The DNA of the CDR3 is TGTGCCAGCCGCGGGGGACAGGGGGTCTCCGGGGAGCTGTTTTTT. This encodes CASRGGQGVSGELFF.

There are many counts of this clonotype. The chain employs TRBV10-3 and TRBJ2-1; 13 positions agree with TRBD2. Trimming at V came to 6 bases and at J to 8 bases, leaving 1 base not matched to a gene. The CDR3 is 13 amino acids. The germline gives CDR1 ENHRY, CDR2 SYGVKD. The CDR3 coding sequence is TGTGCCATCAGACTAGCGGGAGGGGATGAGCAGTTCTTC. Its translation: CAIRLAGGDEQFF.

About this clonotype itself: A much larger clone lies a single base off, so this may be a read error. The chain recombines TRBV7-9 with TRBJ2-1; 12 bases map to TRBD2. This CDR3 is built from 16 residues. Germline-derived CDR1 and CDR2 are SEHNR and FQNEAQ (reference sequence). The CDR3 DNA follows: TGTGCCAGCAGCTACCCTAGCGGGGGGGCCTACAATGAGCGGTTCTTC. Translation gives CASSYPSGGAYNERFF.